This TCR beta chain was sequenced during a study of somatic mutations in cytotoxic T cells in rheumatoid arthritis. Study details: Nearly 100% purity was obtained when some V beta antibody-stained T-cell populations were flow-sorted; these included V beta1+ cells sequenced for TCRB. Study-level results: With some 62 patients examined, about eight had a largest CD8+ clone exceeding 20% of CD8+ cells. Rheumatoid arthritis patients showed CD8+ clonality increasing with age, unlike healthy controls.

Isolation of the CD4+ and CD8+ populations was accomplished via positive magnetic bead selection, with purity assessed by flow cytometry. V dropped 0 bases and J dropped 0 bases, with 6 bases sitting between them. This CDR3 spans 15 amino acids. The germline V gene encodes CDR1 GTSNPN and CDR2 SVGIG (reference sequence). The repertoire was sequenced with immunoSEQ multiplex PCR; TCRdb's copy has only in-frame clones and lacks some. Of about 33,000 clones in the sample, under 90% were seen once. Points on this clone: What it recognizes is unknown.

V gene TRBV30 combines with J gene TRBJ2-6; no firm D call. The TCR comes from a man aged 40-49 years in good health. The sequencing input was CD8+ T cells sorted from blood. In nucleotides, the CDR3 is TGTGCCTGGAGTGTTTGGGACTCTGGGGCCAACGTCCTGACTTTC. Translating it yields CAWSVWDSGANVLTF.